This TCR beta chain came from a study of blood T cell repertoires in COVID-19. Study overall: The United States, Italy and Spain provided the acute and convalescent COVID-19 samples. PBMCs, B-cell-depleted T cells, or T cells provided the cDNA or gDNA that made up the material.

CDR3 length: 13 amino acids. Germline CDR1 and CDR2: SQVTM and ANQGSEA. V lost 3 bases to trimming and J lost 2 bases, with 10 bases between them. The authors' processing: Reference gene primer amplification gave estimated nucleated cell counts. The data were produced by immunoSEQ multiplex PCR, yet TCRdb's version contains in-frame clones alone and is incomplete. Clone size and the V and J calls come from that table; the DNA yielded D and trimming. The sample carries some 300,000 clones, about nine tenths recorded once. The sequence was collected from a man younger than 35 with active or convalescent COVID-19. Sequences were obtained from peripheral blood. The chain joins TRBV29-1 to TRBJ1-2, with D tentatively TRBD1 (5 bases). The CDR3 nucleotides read TGCAGCGTTGATAATCAGGGAAACTATGGCTACACCTTC. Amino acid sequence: CSVDNQGNYGYTF.